This TCR beta chain was recorded in a study of T cell repertoires in cytomegalovirus infection. The sample holds a few counts of this clonotype. Antigen unknown. TCRdb analysed the reads with MiXCR anew, one entry per CDR3 protein. This sample has fewer than 900,000 distinct CDR3 sequences, with about 27% found just once. This CDR3 is built from 16 residues. V lost 1 base to trimming and J lost 2 bases, with 12 bases between them. This chain connects TRBV12-3 or TRBV12-4 to TRBJ1-5; D not resolved. The TCR was taken from a human donor in good health (CMV status not recorded). Some clones in this sample may be carry-over from other donors' samples. The sample was cultured CD8+ T cells from PBMCs, taken from culture after CMV antigen stimulation. The CDR3, as DNA: TGTGCCAGCAGTTTAGTTGTAGGGTTTGGCAATCAGCCCCAGCATTTT. This sequence encodes CASSLVVGFGNQPQHF.